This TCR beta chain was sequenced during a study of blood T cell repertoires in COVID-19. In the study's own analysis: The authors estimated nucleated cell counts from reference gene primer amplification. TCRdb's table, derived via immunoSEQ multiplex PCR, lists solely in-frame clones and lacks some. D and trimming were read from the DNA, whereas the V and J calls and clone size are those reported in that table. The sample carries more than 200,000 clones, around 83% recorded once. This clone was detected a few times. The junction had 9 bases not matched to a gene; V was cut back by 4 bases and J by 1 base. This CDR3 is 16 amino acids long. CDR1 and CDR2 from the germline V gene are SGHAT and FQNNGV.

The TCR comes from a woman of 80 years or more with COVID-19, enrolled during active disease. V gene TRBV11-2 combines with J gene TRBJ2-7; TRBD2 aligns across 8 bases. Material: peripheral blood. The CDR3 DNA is TGTGCCAGCAGCTCTCGGGGGAGCGGGAGTTCCTACGAGCAGTACTTC. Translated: CASSSRGSGSSYEQYF.